Below are 10 T cell receptor beta chains sequenced from a single sample in a study of early T cells in non-severe SARS-CoV-2 infection (dated by TCRdb to about 2021). Library generation was performed with 5' RACE. The instrument given in TCRdb is NextSeq 500. TCRdb took the public reads, trimmed them with fastp at Q25, ran MiXCR for clone calling and kept in-frame beta chains. Identical CDR3 protein sequences are pooled into one entry, listed with their most common genes and DNA. The sample includes roughly 40,000 distinct CDR3 sequences, with over 5% observed a single time. The top ten clones comprise more than 4.5% of the sample. The sample comprised whole blood. The origin of the receptors is an adult who was a healthcare worker with PCR-confirmed SARS-CoV-2 infection or an uninfected control (not recorded which).

This clonotype was observed a handful of times. The chain uses TRBV28 and TRBJ2-7; 10 bases are shared with TRBD1. CDR3 length: 15 amino acids. Losses at the gene ends were 6 bases for V and 7 bases for J; bases not matched to a gene: 12. Germline CDR1 is MDHEN and CDR2 is SYDVKM. The CDR3: CASSSGQGNLREQYF. The CDR3 region has the DNA TGTGCCAGCAGCTCGGGACAGGGGAATCTGAGGGAGCAGTACTTC.

The table lists this clonotype with many counts. This sequence joins TRBV15 and TRBJ2-7; D possibly corresponds to TRBD2 (5 bases). CDR1 LNHNV and CDR2 YYDKDF come from the germline V gene (reference sequence). CDR3 length: 13 amino acids. The V end was cut by 6 bases, the J end by 2 bases, with 11 bases between. The CDR3: CATSRTPTYEQYF. The CDR3 DNA is TGTGCCACCAGTCGGACTCCTACCTACGAGCAGTACTTC.

This clonotype was counted ten times or more. V and J are TRBV5-4 and TRBJ2-7, with D unresolved. V was clipped by 5 bases and J by 2 bases, with 14 bases between them. Germline V CDR1 and CDR2: SGHNT, YYREEE (reference sequence). The CDR3 totals 14 residues. CDR3 sequence: CASRNIRYPYEQYF. CDR3 bases: TGTGCCAGCAGAAACATCAGGTACCCCTACGAGCAGTACTTC.

The table lists this clonotype with many counts. This chain connects TRBV7-8 to TRBJ2-2; D unresolved. Trimming took 5 bases from V and 10 from J, leaving 17 bases between them. The CDR3 is 14 residues long. Germline-derived CDR1 and CDR2 are SGHVS and FQNEAQ. CDR3 sequence (DNA): TGTGCCAGCAGCGGAAGTATTTGGTCTGAGGAGCTGTTTTTT. Its protein product is CASSGSIWSEELFF.

This clonotype occurred a few times. CDR3 DNA: TGTGCCAGCAGCATATGCGTCGTATCATCCCACACCTTC. Translated, it gives CASSICVVSSHTF. The V gene is TRBV21-1, the J gene TRBJ1-2. TRBV21-1 is given as a pseudogene. The CDR3 sequence is 13 residues long.

This clonotype was seen repeatedly, ten times or more. The chain has TRBV4-1 and TRBJ2-7; 10 nucleotides align to TRBD2. Germline V CDR1 and CDR2: MGHRA, YSYEKL. The CDR3 loop spans 14 amino acids. J was trimmed by 2 bases and V by 6 bases; bases with no gene match: 4. The CDR3 DNA follows: TGCGCCAGCAGTAGAGCGGGAGGGCCCTACGAGCAGTACTTC. Residues: CASSRAGGPYEQYF.

This clonotype appeared many times. The V call is TRBV11-2, the J call TRBJ2-7; D is ambiguous. This CDR3 has 14 residues. V lost 4 bases to trimming and J lost 6 bases, with 16 bases between them. Germline values: CDR1 SGHAT, CDR2 FQNNGV. The CDR3 DNA is TGTGCCAGCAGCTCCCCTGCAACCCTCTCCGAGCAGTACTTC. Its translation is CASSSPATLSEQYF.

This clonotype was counted many times. The J gene is TRBJ2-1, the V gene TRBV2, with D unresolved. Per germline, CDR1 SNHLY and CDR2 FYNNEI. Trimming left V 6 bases short and J 0 bases short, with 9 bases between. The CDR3 contains 14 residues. The CDR3: CASRQSSSYNEQFF. As DNA, the CDR3 is TGTGCCAGCAGGCAGTCTAGCTCCTACAATGAGCAGTTCTTC.

This clonotype was observed many times. The rearrangement uses TRBV28 and TRBJ2-1, with D perhaps given as TRBD1 or TRBD2 (5 bases each). Germline CDR1 MDHEN, CDR2 SYDVKM. CDR3 length: 14 residues. V lost 8 bases to trimming and J lost 8 bases, with 19 bases between them. CDR3 protein: CASRRGHLRDEQFF. The CDR3, as DNA: TGTGCCAGCCGCCGGGGCCACCTGAGGGATGAGCAGTTCTTC.

The sample holds many counts of this clonotype. V and J are TRBV18 and TRBJ2-4; D unclear. CDR1 is KGHSH and CDR2 is LQKENI in the germline V gene. Between the trimmed V and J ends, which lost 3 bases and 0 bases, there was a span of 9 bases. The CDR3 has 15 amino acids. The CDR3 nucleotides are TGTGCCAGCTCACCTGATCTACTAGCCAAAAACATTCAGTACTTC. It is translated as CASSPDLLAKNIQYF.